This T cell receptor (beta chain) was obtained from a study of T-cell memory formation after mild COVID-19. TCRdb passed the 5' RACE reads through MiXCR, listing each CDR3 protein once. This table has roughly 350,000 distinct CDR3 sequences, around 15% appearing once. Germline CDR1 reads LGHDT; CDR2 reads YNNKEL (reference sequence). The CDR3 is 13 residues long. V lost 4 bases to trimming and J lost 9 bases; unmatched junction nucleotides: 6. Findings and limits, study-wide: From day 15 to 85, contracting clones were balanced between CD4 and CD8, whereas later expanders leaned toward CD4+.

This clonotype came up a few times. Its antigen is undetermined. The specimen sequenced was PBMCs or a T cell subset sorted from them (not recorded which). This chain joins TRBV3-1 and TRBJ2-1; TRBD1 matches at 7 bases. The receptor was isolated from a man between 18 and 29 years old who had mild COVID-19 (a few samples of this study predate the infection). Cell type and time point are not known. As DNA, the CDR3 is TGTGCCAGCAGCCGGGACAGAATTGTTGAGCAGTTCTTC. Residues: CASSRDRIVEQFF.